This T cell receptor (beta chain) came from a study of CD8+ T cells in alopecia areata. Study-wide context: It was roughly 6-11-week-old female C3H/HeJ mice that received skin from 6-12-month-old C3H/HeJ graft donors with spontaneous alopecia.

The sample's time point: mouse skin 3 weeks after grafting. Sequencing templates came from extracted RNA that was reverse transcribed into cDNA. Generated by immunoSEQ multiplex PCR, the TCRdb table keeps only in-frame clones and is missing some. This sample comprises 3,200 or so clones, none seen once only. This clone is judged medium-sized. Its antigen is still unknown. Genes here carry mouse names. With the read ending 4 residues before the CDR3 end, the germline J gene is used to fill in that end. Germline assignment: CDR1 NSHNY and CDR2 SYGAGN. The CDR3 contains 13 residues. Trimming removed 5 bases from V and 0 bases from J, with 7 bases in between. Study-wide points: Whereas mice showed it more clearly, TCR sharing across patients was murkier, possibly because of HLA. Alphabeta T cells residing in normal skin are also sequenced in scalp samples. An increase in clonality over normal scalp was evident in lesional scalp, especially alopecia totalis/universalis.

V and J are TRBV13-1 and TRBJ2-3; maybe TRBD1 (5 bases). The TCR was taken from a C3H/HeJ mouse with alopecia areata. This mouse strain has H2-k as its MHC haplotype. Sequences were derived from skin, sampled at week 3. The covered CDR3 bases are TGTGCCAGCAGGACAGCTAGTGCAGAA. This gives the protein CASRTASAE. Given in full, the CDR3 is CASRTASAETLYF.